This TCR beta chain was profiled in a study of cytomegalovirus exposure and HLA in healthy donors. This clone was recorded a few times. Its matching antigen is unknown. Findings of the study overall: For most TCR sequences rarity was the rule, although some public TCRs occurred in many donors. Reports described diagnosis of cytomegalovirus status by the classifier as highly specific and sensitive. The productive fraction for most TCR beta V segments was about 90% or about 30% in an earlier analysis. TRBV6-2, TRBV6-3 and other indistinguishable V segments were excluded.

Amplification used 60 Vbeta primers and 13 Jbeta primers. Some clones are missing from TCRdb's copy, which holds only in-frame ones; the method was immunoSEQ multiplex PCR. The data contain approximately 150,000 clones, roughly 80% of them singletons. Deletions cut 2 bases from V and 2 bases from J, with 14 bases between. Per the germline V gene, CDR1 is SGDLS and CDR2 is YYNGEE. This CDR3 spans 15 amino acids. V usage is TRBV9 and J usage is TRBJ2-7; possible D gene TRBD2, 6 bases. What was sequenced was PBMCs. This receptor was identified in a middle-aged man in good health and CMV-seronegative. The CDR3 nucleotides are TGTGCCAGCAGCGTGGGGACTTCTCTCGCCTACGAGCAGTACTTC. Encoded protein: CASSVGTSLAYEQYF.